This T cell receptor (beta chain) was identified in a study of blood T cell repertoires in COVID-19. Study information: Acute and convalescent COVID-19 samples came from the United States, Italy and Spain. PBMCs, B-cell-depleted T cells, or T cells provided the cDNA or gDNA that made up the material.

Trimming took off 3 bases at V and 6 bases at J, with 12 bases between the two ends. Germline V gives CDR1 SGHNT, CDR2 YYREEE (reference sequence). The CDR3 has 14 residues. What the recovered Cohort 3 donors had was two negative PCRs, clearance, or symptom resolution. Authors' analysis steps: Amplification from reference gene primers served as the basis for estimated nucleated cell counts. Sequencing used immunoSEQ multiplex PCR; TCRdb keeps in-frame clones, though not all of them. D and trimming come from the DNA, and the V and J calls and clone size come from that table. The profile shows around 270,000 clones, approximately 85% of them singletons.

The sequence came from a woman aged 25 to 39 who had recovered from COVID-19. Sequenced input: PBMCs or T cells enriched from blood (not recorded which). This chain connects TRBV5-4 to TRBJ2-2, with a tentative D call TRBD2 (5 bases). CDR3 coding DNA: TGTGCCAGCAGCTCGGGAACTTACGCCGGGGAGCTGTTTTTT. Protein product: CASSSGTYAGELFF.